The 30 T cell receptor beta chains listed next were all sequenced from one sample in a study of PD-L1 blockade in urothelial cancer. The time point: pretreatment peripheral blood. This table comes from immunoSEQ multiplex PCR, and its TCRdb copy is limited to in-frame clones, with some not included. Here the sample spans about 72,000 clones, 75% to 90% being singletons. The sequences come from PBMCs, collected around atezolizumab (anti-PD-L1) treatment. All receptors derive from a man aged 60-69 years with urothelial cancer.

V usage is TRBV5-4 and J usage is TRBJ2-1; perhaps TRBD2 as D (7 bases). The CDR3 totals 15 residues. The germline V gene has CDR1 SGHNT and CDR2 YYREEE (reference sequence). Trimming pared 4 bases from V and 5 bases from J, leaving 16 bases between. CDR3 region: CASSLGGGPHNEQFF. In DNA, the CDR3 is TGTGCCAGCAGCCTTGGGGGGGGGCCCCACAATGAGCAGTTCTTC. Supplemented by reference TRBV5-4 and TRBJ2-1, the full variable domain reads ETGVTQSPTHLIKTRGQQVTLRCSSQSGHNTVSWYQQALGQGPQFIFQYYREEENGRGNFPPRFSGLQFPNYSSELNVNALELDDSALYLCASSLGGGPHNEQFFGPGTRLTVL.

This rearrangement joins TRBV30 to TRBJ1-1; 8 bases are shared with TRBD1. This CDR3 has 15 residues. Trimming at V came to 3 bases and at J to 4 bases, leaving 10 bases not matched to a gene. Per the germline V gene, CDR1 is GTSNPN and CDR2 is SVGIG (reference sequence). CDR3 in amino acids: CAWSRTGGRGTEAFF. DNA for the CDR3: TGTGCCTGGAGCCGAACAGGGGGGCGAGGCACTGAAGCTTTCTTT.

In nucleotides, the CDR3 is TGTGCCATCAGAAGGACAGGCTCTGAAGCTTTCTTT. Translated: CAIRRTGSEAFF. The gene calls are TRBV10-3 and TRBJ1-1; TRBD1 matches at 7 bases. CDR3 size: 12 residues. The V gene's germline CDR1 is ENHRY and CDR2 SYGVKD. V lost 6 bases to trimming and J lost 6 bases; unmatched junction nucleotides: 4.

CDR3 coding DNA: TGCGCCAGCAGCGCCAGGACAGGGTCTGGAAACACCATATATTTT. As protein: CASSARTGSGNTIYF. The J gene is TRBJ1-3, the V gene TRBV5-1; 8 bases are shared with TRBD1. V trimming: 4 bases; J trimming: 1 base; junction bases outside the gene matches: 4. CDR1 is SGHRS and CDR2 is YFSETQ in the germline V gene. The CDR3 is 15 residues long.

This clone was seen only a few times. V usage is TRBV19 and J usage is TRBJ2-7; 11 positions match TRBD2. In germline, CDR1 is LNHDA, CDR2 SQIVND (reference sequence). The CDR3 length is 14 residues. The V gene end was trimmed by 6 bases and the J gene end by 2 bases; junction bases not matched to a gene: 3. The CDR3 region is CASSRLAGPYEQYF. DNA of the CDR3: TGTGCCAGTAGCCGACTAGCGGGGCCCTACGAGCAGTACTTC.

This clone was recorded once. The chain has TRBV7-2 and TRBJ1-1; 7 positions agree with TRBD1. After removal of 2 bases from V and 4 bases from J, the junction contained 7 bases not matched to a gene. The germline gives CDR1 SGHTA, CDR2 FQGNSA. The CDR3 contains 15 residues. As DNA, the CDR3 is TGTGCCAGCAGCTTAAGGCCTACAGGGGCCACTGAAGCTTTCTTT. Protein: CASSLRPTGATEAFF. Full variable domain (outside the CDR3, taken from reference TRBV7-2 and TRBJ1-1): GAGVSQSPSNKVTEKGKDVELRCDPISGHTALYWYRQSLGQGLEFLIYFQGNSAPDKSGLPSDRFSAERTGGSVSTLTIQRTQQEDSAVYLCASSLRPTGATEAFFGQGTRLTVV.

The chain links TRBV7-8 to TRBJ2-7; the D gene is possibly TRBD2 (7 bases). The germline V and J ends were trimmed by 3 bases and 1 base, with 13 bases remaining between them. This CDR3 has 15 residues. The germline V gene has CDR1 SGHVS and CDR2 FQNEAQ. The CDR3 region is CASSLGGAQSYEQYF. CDR3 nucleotide sequence: TGTGCCAGCAGCTTGGGGGGGGCACAATCCTACGAGCAGTACTTC.

This clone turned up a few times. This chain connects TRBV2 to TRBJ2-3; 9 nucleotides match TRBD2. The CDR3 loop spans 16 amino acids. Trimming at V came to 7 bases and at J to 5 bases, leaving 13 bases not matched to a gene. Germline V gene sequence: CDR1 SNHLY, CDR2 FYNNEI. The CDR3, as DNA: TGTGCCAGCATGCGAGCGGGGGGATTTCCGAAAGATACGCAGTATTTT. It is translated as CASMRAGGFPKDTQYF.

This clone was recorded once. J is TRBJ2-1 and V is TRBV10-2; D possibly corresponds to TRBD2 (6 bases). The CDR3 has 16 residues. Germline values: CDR1 WSHSY, CDR2 SAAADI. Deletions cut 2 bases from V and 8 bases from J, with 19 bases between. The CDR3 reads CASSEIGGASWDEQFF. The CDR3 bases are TGCGCCAGCAGTGAGATCGGAGGGGCAAGTTGGGATGAGCAGTTCTTC.

The chain links TRBV7-2 to TRBJ2-2, with unresolved D. Germline assignment: CDR1 SGHTA and CDR2 FQGNSA. This CDR3 has 12 amino acids. Trimming cost V 3 bases and J 4 bases, with 3 bases left between them. CDR3 DNA sequence: TGTGCCAGCAGCTTCCTCACCGGGGAGCTGTTTTTT. Translating gives CASSFLTGELFF.

V is TRBV6-1 and J is TRBJ1-6; the D gene is possibly TRBD1 (6 bases). Germline V gene sequence: CDR1 MNHNS, CDR2 SASEGT. The CDR3 runs to 16 residues. V shed 2 bases and J shed 7 bases, with 15 bases lying between them. The DNA of the CDR3 is TGTGCCAGCAGTGAAATCCCGGGGGGCAGGAATTCACCCCTCCACTTT. Its protein is CASSEIPGGRNSPLHF.

The chain carries TRBV27 and TRBJ2-5; D is unresolved. Trimming shortened V by 3 bases and J by 0 bases, and 8 bases separated the two germline ends. Germline lookup yields CDR1 MNHEY and CDR2 SMNVEV (reference sequence). The CDR3 contains 14 residues. The CDR3 bases are TGTGCCAGCAGTTTCACCGGGTACCAAGAGACCCAGTACTTC. This sequence encodes CASSFTGYQETQYF.

J is TRBJ1-3 and V is TRBV25-1; possibly TRBD1 for D (5 bases). Germline V gene data show CDR1 as MGHDK and CDR2 as SYGVNS. Trimming pared 4 bases from V and 4 bases from J, leaving 17 bases between. The CDR3 is 16 residues long. The CDR3 spells CASSVPLGAAGNTIYF. CDR3 in DNA: TGTGCCAGCAGTGTCCCCCTTGGGGCCGCGGGAAACACCATATATTTT.

This clone is a singleton in its sample. This rearrangement joins TRBV29-1 to TRBJ2-1, with D maybe TRBD1 (6 bases). This CDR3 region has 13 residues. Germline CDR1 SQVTM, CDR2 ANQGSEA. The V end was cut by 5 bases, the J end by 8 bases, with 16 bases between. The CDR3 coding sequence is TGCAGCGTTTATTCCCTCAGGGGTCATGAGCAGTTCTTC. It translates to CSVYSLRGHEQFF.

This clone was seen a single time. The chain links TRBV5-1 to TRBJ1-5; possible D gene TRBD1, 5 bases. The CDR3 consists of 13 residues. V was clipped by 1 base and J by 4 bases, with 6 bases between them. From germline, CDR1 is SGHRS and CDR2 YFSETQ. The CDR3, as DNA: TGCGCCAGCAGCTTGTCAGGGAATCAGCCCCAGCATTTT. It translates to CASSLSGNQPQHF.

The chain joins TRBV11-3 to TRBJ2-7; D might be TRBD2 (5 bases). CDR3 length equals 13 residues. With 1 base removed from V and 4 bases from J, the gap between germline ends came to 8 bases. Germline assignment: CDR1 SGHNT and CDR2 YENEEA. The CDR3 region has the DNA TGTGCCAGCAGCTTAGGTCCGGGATACGAGCAGTACTTC. Translation: CASSLGPGYEQYF. The full variable domain, with the rest looked up from reference TRBV11-3 and TRBJ2-7, is EAGVVQSPRYKIIEKKQPVAFWCNPISGHNTLYWYLQNLGQGPELLIRYENEEAVDDSQLPKDRFSAERLKGVDSTLKIQPAELGDSAVYLCASSLGPGYEQYFGPGTRLTVT.

V gene TRBV19 combines with J gene TRBJ2-2; 8 positions match TRBD2. Trimming removed 5 bases from V and 6 bases from J; junction bases left unmatched: 5. The germline V gene has CDR1 LNHDA and CDR2 SQIVND (reference sequence). The CDR3 loop spans 14 amino acids. In DNA, the CDR3 is TGTGCCAGTAGTCTCCGGGGGGGAGCCGGGGAGCTGTTTTTT. Protein product: CASSLRGGAGELFF.

The CDR3 DNA follows: TGTGCCAGCAGTTGGCGCGGGACGGAGACCCAGTACTTC. Translation: CASSWRGTETQYF. The chain has TRBV7-8 and TRBJ2-5; tentative D call: TRBD2 (6 bases). V gave up 6 bases and J gave up 5 bases, with 13 bases separating them. The CDR3 spans 13 residues. The V gene's germline CDR1 is SGHVS and CDR2 FQNEAQ.

The chain couples TRBV6-1 to TRBJ1-5; 8 bases are shared with TRBD1. CDR3 length equals 14 residues. Germline CDR1 MNHNS, CDR2 SASEGT. J gave up 3 bases and V 5 bases, and 3 bases lay outside the gene matches. The CDR3 bases are TGTGCCAGCAGTCTGGACAGGGTCAATCAGCCCCAGCATTTT. It encodes CASSLDRVNQPQHF.

This chain uses TRBV10-2 with TRBJ2-1; 10 positions match TRBD1. The V gene's germline CDR1 is WSHSY and CDR2 SAAADI. J lost 6 bases, V lost 5 bases, and 7 bases had no gene match. There are 15 residues in the CDR3. In DNA form, the CDR3 reads TGCGCCAGCAGTCCCGGGACAGGGGAATCCAATGAGCAGTTCTTC. Translated: CASSPGTGESNEQFF.

This clone was seen a few times. This sequence joins TRBV27 and TRBJ1-1; possibly TRBD1 for D (6 bases). This CDR3 region has 14 residues. The V gene lost 7 bases and the J gene lost 1 base, with 13 bases spanning the gap. Germline V gene sequence: CDR1 MNHEY, CDR2 SMNVEV (reference sequence). Here the CDR3 reads CASTADRRNTEAFF. CDR3 DNA: TGTGCCAGCACCGCCGACAGGAGGAACACTGAAGCTTTCTTT.

This clone was detected only once. The gene calls are TRBV5-4 and TRBJ2-3; no firm D call. The CDR3 extends over 14 amino acids. V was cut by 2 bases and J by 0 bases, with 7 bases left in between. Germline assignment: CDR1 SGHNT and CDR2 YYREEE (reference sequence). The CDR3 sequence is CASSFTASTDTQYF. DNA of the CDR3: TGTGCCAGCAGCTTCACAGCTAGCACAGATACGCAGTATTTT.

The chain employs TRBV4-3 and TRBJ2-5, with a tentative D call TRBD2 (5 bases). Germline-derived CDR1 and CDR2 are LGHNA and YSLEER. The CDR3 is 15 residues long. Trimming stripped 0 bases from V and 5 bases from J, with 13 bases between. The CDR3 spells CASSQERGSFETQYF. In DNA, the CDR3 is TGCGCCAGCAGCCAAGAACGGGGATCGTTCGAGACCCAGTACTTC.

This chain's CDR3 is CASSLPGLARNTGELFF. CDR3 sequence (DNA): TGTGCCAGCAGTTTACCGGGACTAGCGCGAAACACCGGGGAGCTGTTTTTT. J is TRBJ2-2 and V is TRBV28; 10 nucleotides match TRBD2. The CDR3 has 17 amino acids. V dropped 2 bases and J dropped 2; count of bases not matched to a gene: 5. Looked up from germline, CDR1 is MDHEN and CDR2 is SYDVKM.

The rearrangement uses TRBV2 and TRBJ1-2; TRBD1 aligns across 10 bases. The V segment lost 6 bases and the J segment 8 bases; nucleotides outside the gene matches: 6. The CDR3 spans 13 residues. CDR1 is SNHLY and CDR2 is FYNNEI in the germline V gene. CDR3 sequence (DNA): TGTGCCAGCAGGGTGGGACAGGGGTTCGGCTACACCTTC. Protein product: CASRVGQGFGYTF. The whole variable domain, remainder taken from reference TRBV2 and TRBJ1-2, is EPEVTQTPSHQVTQMGQEVILRCVPISNHLYFYWYRQILGQKVEFLVSFYNNEISEKSEIFDDQFSVERPDGSNFTLKIRSTKLEDSAMYFCASRVGQGFGYTFGSGTRLTVV.

The chain uses TRBV15 and TRBJ1-2; no clear D gene. CDR1 and CDR2 from the germline V gene are LNHNV and YYDKDF (reference sequence). The CDR3 runs to 16 residues. Trimming shortened V by 0 bases and J by 4 bases, and 15 bases separated the two germline ends. The CDR3 loop is CATSRDVGSESYGYTF. CDR3 DNA: TGTGCCACCAGCAGAGATGTTGGCAGCGAAAGCTATGGCTACACCTTC.

The chain couples TRBV14 to TRBJ2-5; 8 positions match TRBD1. From germline, CDR1 is SGHDN and CDR2 FVKESK. This CDR3 comprises 13 residues. J was trimmed by 4 bases and V by 10 bases; bases with no gene match: 8. The CDR3: CANRQGMGETQYF. The CDR3 bases are TGTGCCAATAGACAGGGGATGGGAGAGACCCAGTACTTC.

V and J are TRBV30 and TRBJ2-7, with 7 bases aligning to TRBD1. The CDR3 has 13 residues. V was pared by 2 bases and J by 3 bases, with 4 bases of the junction left unmatched. Germline lookup yields CDR1 GTSNPN and CDR2 SVGIG (reference sequence). CDR3 loop: CAWSLGGYYEQYF. In nucleotides, the CDR3 is TGTGCCTGGAGTTTAGGGGGCTACTACGAGCAGTACTTC.

The J gene is TRBJ2-3, the V gene TRBV19; D gene ambiguous. Trimming removed 3 bases at V and 4 bases at J, with 11 bases between. The CDR3 consists of 14 residues. Germline CDR1 is LNHDA and CDR2 is SQIVND (reference sequence). CDR3 amino acids: CASSINSGPDTQYF. The DNA for the CDR3 is TGTGCCAGTAGTATTAATTCAGGCCCAGATACGCAGTATTTT.

This clone was seen a handful of times. The chain is built from TRBV7-2 and TRBJ1-6, with TRBD1 matching 8 bases. Germline CDR1 and CDR2: SGHTA and FQGNSA. V trimming: 5 bases; J trimming: 7 bases; junction bases outside the gene matches: 4. CDR3 length equals 14 residues. This CDR3 reads CASSQTGVNSPLHF. CDR3 DNA sequence: TGTGCCAGCAGCCAGACAGGGGTGAATTCACCCCTCCACTTT.